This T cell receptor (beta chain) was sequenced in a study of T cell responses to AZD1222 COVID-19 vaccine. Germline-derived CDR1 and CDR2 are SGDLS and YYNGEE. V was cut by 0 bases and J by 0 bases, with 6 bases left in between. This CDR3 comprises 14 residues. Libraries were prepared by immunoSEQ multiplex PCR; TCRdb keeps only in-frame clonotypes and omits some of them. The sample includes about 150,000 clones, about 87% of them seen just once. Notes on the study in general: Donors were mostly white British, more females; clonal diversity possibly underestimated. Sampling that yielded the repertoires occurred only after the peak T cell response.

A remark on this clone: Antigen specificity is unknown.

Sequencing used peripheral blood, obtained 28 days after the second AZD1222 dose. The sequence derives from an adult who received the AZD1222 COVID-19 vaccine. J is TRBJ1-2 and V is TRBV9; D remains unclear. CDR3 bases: TGTGCCAGCAGCGTAGGCCGGGCTAACTATGGCTACACCTTC. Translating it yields CASSVGRANYGYTF.